This T cell receptor beta chain stems from a study of technical replicates of blood from a few donors (dated by TCRdb to about 2017). The library relied on the immunoSEQ multiplex PCR assay. TCRdb provides this immuneACCESS table in a form limited to in-frame rearrangements. Some clones are lacking; in checked studies, under half of them reflect an unresolved V gene, and why the rest are absent is not known. The sample data list roughly 70,000 clones, and 93% of these were observed just once. The ten most abundant clones make up approximately 0.25% of the sample. On this clone: Its binding antigen is unknown. Per-base qualities were not stored, and no clone one base away is much larger. The identical CDR3 is also encoded by other nucleotide sequences in the sample.

This TCR derives from a human donor in good health. Sequenced sample: T cells isolated from PBMCs.

The CDR3 has the sequence CASSLGGGEQFF. The DNA reads as follows: TGTGCCAGCAGCTTAGGCGGTGGTGAGCAGTTCTTC. The sequence links TRBV13 to TRBJ2-1, with the D gene uncertain. As encoded in the germline V gene (reference sequence), CDR1 is PRHDT while CDR2 is FYEKMQ. Spanning cysteine to phenylalanine, the CDR3 consists of 12 amino acids. Only the CDR3 DNA stays, 36 bases, in frame from base 1. Trimming costs V 0 bases and J 9 bases, and their ends lie 6 bases apart.